The 3 T cell receptor beta chains below come from one sample, sequenced in a study of Ad26.COV2.S vaccination and SARS-CoV-2 variants. TCRdb's copy holds only in-frame clones and misses some; the assay was immunoSEQ multiplex PCR. The table lists 440,000 or so clones, roughly 91% of them singletons. Treatment noted: roughly 19 received Ad26.COV2.S at low or high dose, single or two shots; about 5 received placebo; per-sample allocation not given. Sampling was done on day 63 after the first vaccine or placebo injection. Sequenced here: peripheral blood, sampled in a trial of Ad26.COV2.S vaccine versus placebo. Every receptor here comes from a person aged 18-60 years who received the Ad26.COV2.S COVID-19 vaccine or a placebo.

This clone was seen only a few times. The rearrangement joins TRBV19 to TRBJ2-5; D is uncertain. The CDR3 runs 12 residues. V was cut by 6 bases and J by 4 bases, with 9 bases left in between. Germline V gene data show CDR1 as LNHDA and CDR2 as SQIVND (reference sequence). The CDR3 nucleotides read TGTGCCAGTAGCCTCCGATCAGAGACCCAGTACTTC. This gives the protein CASSLRSETQYF.

The chain has TRBV6-5 and TRBJ2-3, with a weak D call TRBD2 (6 bases). The CDR3 covers 12 residues. V dropped 10 bases and J dropped 1 base, with 9 bases sitting between them. Looked up from germline, CDR1 is MNHEY and CDR2 is SVGAGI. Here the CDR3 reads CATPGGTDTQYF. Here the CDR3 DNA reads TGTGCCACCCCGGGGGGCACAGATACGCAGTATTTT.

The chain joins TRBV27 to TRBJ2-3; D call uncertain. The V end was cut by 0 bases, the J end by 1 base, with 5 bases between. The CDR3 has 14 residues. Germline-derived CDR1 and CDR2 are MNHEY and SMNVEV (reference sequence). CDR3 amino acids: CASSLSGRTDTQYF. The CDR3 region has the DNA TGTGCCAGCAGTTTATCGGGCCGCACAGATACGCAGTATTTT.